The clone carrying this T cell receptor (beta chain) was found many times. Trimming stripped 0 bases from V and 14 bases from J, with 10 bases between. Germline values: CDR1 SGHVS, CDR2 FQNEAQ. The CDR3 totals 11 residues. This sample was included in a study of T-cell reconstitution after alpha-beta-depleted transplantation in children. Using unique molecular identifiers, the investigators prepared the TCRbeta library. MiXCR was run by TCRdb on the PCR reads, yielding one entry per CDR3 protein. The repertoire has about 72,000 distinct CDR3 sequences, about 7% of them found once; the top ten carry around 2.5%.

The receptor's source is a human donor who donated a stem cell graft to a child with acute lymphoblastic leukemia. The chain is built from TRBV7-8 and TRBJ1-1; D call uncertain. The sequencing used PBMCs from the stem cell graft donor, collected from the stem cell graft. CDR3 nucleotides: TGTGCCAGCAGCTTAGCGGGCACGTCCTTCTTT. It translates to CASSLAGTSFF.